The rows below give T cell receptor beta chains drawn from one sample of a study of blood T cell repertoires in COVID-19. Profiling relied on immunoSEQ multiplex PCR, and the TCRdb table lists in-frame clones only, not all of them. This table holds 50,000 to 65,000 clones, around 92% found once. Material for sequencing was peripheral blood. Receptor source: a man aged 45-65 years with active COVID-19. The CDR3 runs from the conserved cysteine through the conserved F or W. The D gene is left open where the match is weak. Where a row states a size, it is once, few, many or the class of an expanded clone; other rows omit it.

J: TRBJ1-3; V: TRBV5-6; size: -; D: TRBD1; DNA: TGTGCCAGCAGCTTGGGGCAGGGGGCTGGACACACCATATATTTT; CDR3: CASSLGQGAGHTIYF
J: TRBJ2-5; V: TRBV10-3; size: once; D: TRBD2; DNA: TGTGCCACAACTGCTAGCGGGGGTTTCCAAGAGACCCAGTACTTC; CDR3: CATTASGGFQETQYF
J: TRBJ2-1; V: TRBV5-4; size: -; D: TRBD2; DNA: TGTGCCAGCAGTCGACTAGCGGGAGCCTACAATGAGCAGTTCTTC; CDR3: CASSRLAGAYNEQFF
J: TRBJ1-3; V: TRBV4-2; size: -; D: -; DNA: TGTGCCAGCAACAACGCGGGGACCTCTGGAAACACCATATATTTT; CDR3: CASNNAGTSGNTIYF
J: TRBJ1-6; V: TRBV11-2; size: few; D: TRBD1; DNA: TGTGCCAGCAGCCCTCAGGGGGATGTTTCACCCCTCCACTTT; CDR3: CASSPQGDVSPLHF
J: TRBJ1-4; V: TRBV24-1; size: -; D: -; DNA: TGTGCCACCAGTGATTCAGGAGGAAAACTGTTTTTT; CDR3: CATSDSGGKLFF
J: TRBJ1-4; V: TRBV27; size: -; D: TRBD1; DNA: TGTGCCAGCAGTTTATCCAGGGGGCGTCAGGGGGAAAAACTGTTTTTT; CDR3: CASSLSRGRQGEKLFF
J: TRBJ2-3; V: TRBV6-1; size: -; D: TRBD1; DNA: TGTGCCAGCAGTGACCAGGGGGCCCCAGATACGCAGTATTTT; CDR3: CASSDQGAPDTQYF
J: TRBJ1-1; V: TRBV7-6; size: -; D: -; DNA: TGTGCCAGCAGTCCCGGGAGAGTCCTTTCGATGAACACTGAAGCTTTCTTT; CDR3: CASSPGRVLSMNTEAFF
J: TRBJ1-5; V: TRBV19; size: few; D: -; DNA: TGTGCCAGTAGTCTATTTTTTCAATCCGAAGGCAATCAGCCCCAGCATTTT; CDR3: CASSLFFQSEGNQPQHF
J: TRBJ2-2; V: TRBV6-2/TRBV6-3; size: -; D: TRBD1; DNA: TGTGCCAGCAGCGGACAGGGGGCTGGCACCGGGGAGCTGTTTTTT; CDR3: CASSGQGAGTGELFF
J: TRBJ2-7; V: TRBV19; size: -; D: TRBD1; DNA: TGTGCCAGTAGTGCATCCGGGACAGACGCCTACGAGCAGTACTTC; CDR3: CASSASGTDAYEQYF
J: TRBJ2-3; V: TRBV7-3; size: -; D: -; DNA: TGTGCCAGCAGCTTTAATTCAGATACGCAGTATTTT; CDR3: CASSFNSDTQYF
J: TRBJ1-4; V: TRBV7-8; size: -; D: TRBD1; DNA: TGTGCCAGCAGCCCGACCGGGACAGGGTACGAAAAACTGTTTTTT; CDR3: CASSPTGTGYEKLFF